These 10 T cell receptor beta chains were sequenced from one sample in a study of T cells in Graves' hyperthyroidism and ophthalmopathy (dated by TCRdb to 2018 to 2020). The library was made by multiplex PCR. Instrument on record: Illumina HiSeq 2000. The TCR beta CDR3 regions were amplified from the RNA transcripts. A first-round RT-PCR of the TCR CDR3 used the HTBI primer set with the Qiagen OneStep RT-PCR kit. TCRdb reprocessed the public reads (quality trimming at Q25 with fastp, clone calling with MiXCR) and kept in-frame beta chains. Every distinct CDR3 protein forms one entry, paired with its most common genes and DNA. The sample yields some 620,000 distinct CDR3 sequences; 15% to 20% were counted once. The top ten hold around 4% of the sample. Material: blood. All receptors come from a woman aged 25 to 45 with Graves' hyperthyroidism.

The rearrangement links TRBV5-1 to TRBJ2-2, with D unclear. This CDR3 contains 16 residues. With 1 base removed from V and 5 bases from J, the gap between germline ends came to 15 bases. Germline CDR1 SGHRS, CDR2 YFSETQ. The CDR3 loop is CASSLSPASQTGELFF. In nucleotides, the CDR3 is TGCGCCAGCAGCTTGTCCCCCGCTTCCCAAACCGGGGAGCTGTTTTTT. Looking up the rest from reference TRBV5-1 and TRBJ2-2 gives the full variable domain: KAGVTQTPRYLIKTRGQQVTLSCSPISGHRSVSWYQQTPGQGLQFLFEYFSETQRNKGNFPGRFSGRQFSNSRSEMNVSTLELGDSALYLCASSLSPASQTGELFFGEGSRLTVL.

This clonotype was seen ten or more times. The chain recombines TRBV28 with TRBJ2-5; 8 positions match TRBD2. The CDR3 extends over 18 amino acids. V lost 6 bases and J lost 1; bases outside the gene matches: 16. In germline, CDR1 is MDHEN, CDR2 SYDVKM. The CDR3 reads CASSSPSLADSSQETQYF. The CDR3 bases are TGTGCCAGCAGCTCCCCCTCACTAGCGGACTCCTCCCAAGAGACCCAGTACTTC.

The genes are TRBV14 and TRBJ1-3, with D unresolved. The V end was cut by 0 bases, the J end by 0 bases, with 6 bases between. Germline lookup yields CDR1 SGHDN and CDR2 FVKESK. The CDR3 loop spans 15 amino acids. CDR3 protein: CASSQDIFSGNTIYF. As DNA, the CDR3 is TGTGCCAGCAGCCAAGATATATTCTCTGGAAACACCATATATTTT.

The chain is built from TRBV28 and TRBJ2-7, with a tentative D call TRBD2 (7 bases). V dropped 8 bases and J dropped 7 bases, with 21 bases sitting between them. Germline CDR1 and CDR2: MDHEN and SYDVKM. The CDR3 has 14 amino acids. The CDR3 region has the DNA TGTGCCAGCTCACTCCACCGGGGGGCGGGGGAGCAGTACTTC. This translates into CASSLHRGAGEQYF.

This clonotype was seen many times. The chain's CDR3 is CASSTGGSLETQYF. CDR3 coding DNA: TGTGCCAGCAGCACCGGGGGCTCCCTGGAGACCCAGTACTTC. J is TRBJ2-5 and V is TRBV7-9; D could derive from TRBD1 or TRBD2 (6 bases each). Trimming removed 5 bases from V and 5 bases from J, with 15 bases in between. Germline V gene lookup returns CDR1 SEHNR and CDR2 FQNEAQ (reference sequence). This CDR3 spans 14 amino acids.

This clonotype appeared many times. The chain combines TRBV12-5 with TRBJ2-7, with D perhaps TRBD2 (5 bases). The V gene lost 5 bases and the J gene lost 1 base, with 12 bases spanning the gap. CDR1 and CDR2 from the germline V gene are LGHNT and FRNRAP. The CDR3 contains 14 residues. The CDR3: CASGLGGLSYEQYF. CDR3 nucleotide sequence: TGTGCTAGTGGTCTTGGAGGACTTTCCTACGAGCAGTACTTC.

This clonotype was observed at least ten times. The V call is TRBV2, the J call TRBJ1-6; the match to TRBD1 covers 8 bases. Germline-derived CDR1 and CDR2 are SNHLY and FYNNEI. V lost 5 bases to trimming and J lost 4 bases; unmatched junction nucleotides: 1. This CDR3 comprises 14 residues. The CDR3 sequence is CASSRTGYNSPLHF. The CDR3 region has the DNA TGTGCCAGCAGTCGGACAGGGTATAATTCACCCCTCCACTTT.

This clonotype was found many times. DNA for the CDR3: TGTGCCAGCAGCCCTGGGACAGGGGGCGGCACAGATACGCAGTATTTT. Protein product: CASSPGTGGGTDTQYF. The rearrangement uses TRBV7-3 and TRBJ2-3, with 12 bases matching TRBD1. The germline V gene encodes CDR1 SGHTA and CDR2 FQGTGA. V trimming: 5 bases; J trimming: 1 base; junction bases outside the gene matches: 4. The length of the CDR3 is 16 residues.

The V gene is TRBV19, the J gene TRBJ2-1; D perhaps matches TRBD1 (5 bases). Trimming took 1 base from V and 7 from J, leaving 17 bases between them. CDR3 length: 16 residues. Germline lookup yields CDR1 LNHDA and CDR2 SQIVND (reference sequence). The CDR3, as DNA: TGTGCCAGTAGTATAGCGGTCTACTGGACATTTAATGAGCAGTTCTTC. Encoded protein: CASSIAVYWTFNEQFF.

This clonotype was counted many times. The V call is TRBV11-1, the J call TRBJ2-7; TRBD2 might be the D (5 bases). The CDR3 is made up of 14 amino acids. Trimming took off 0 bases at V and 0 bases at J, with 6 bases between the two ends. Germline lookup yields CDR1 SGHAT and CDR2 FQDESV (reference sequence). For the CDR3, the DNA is TGTGCCAGCAGCTTAGCCCGGGGCTCCTACGAGCAGTACTTC. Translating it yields CASSLARGSYEQYF.